One T cell receptor beta chain is described in this entry. The data stem from a study of shared clonotypes between healthy human individuals. Clones were sequenced by immunoSEQ multiplex PCR, and TCRdb holds only the in-frame ones, with some missing. The sample lists millions of clones, approximately 95% occurring once. CDR1 is MDHEN and CDR2 is SYDVKM in the germline V gene. Trimming took off 7 bases at V and 8 bases at J, with 11 bases between the two ends. The CDR3 spans 11 residues. The source is a man younger than 35 in good health. Some clones in this sample may be carry-over from other donors' samples. Sequenced input: naive CD4+ T cells from PBMCs. Subset in this sample: CD45RA+ positively selected. This chain connects TRBV28 to TRBJ1-1; D is uncertain. The CDR3 DNA sequence: TGTGCCAGCACCATTGCGGGGGAAGCTTTCTTT. Amino acids: CASTIAGEAFF.